The present entry profiles one TCR beta chain with its context. Its antigen remains unidentified. Use of 60 Vbeta and 13 Jbeta primers characterized the PCR. Clones were sequenced by immunoSEQ multiplex PCR, and TCRdb holds only the in-frame ones, with some missing. The sample shows some 110,000 clones, under 80% of them seen only once. The data are from a study of cytomegalovirus exposure and HLA in healthy donors. Study observations and caveats: When a later analysis compared HLA-associated TCR beta chains with equally common others, the HLA-associated chains turned out to be more clonally expanded and to have lower generation probabilities. CMV antigen specificity of three CMV-associated chains was confirmed in vitro.

The length of the CDR3 is 18 residues. The germline gives CDR1 MDHEN, CDR2 SYDVKM. V lost 1 base to trimming and J lost 0 bases, with 19 bases between them. This chain connects TRBV28 to TRBJ2-7; D might be TRBD1 (5 bases). The TCR was taken from a middle-aged woman in good health and CMV-seropositive. The sequencing input was PBMCs. The CDR3 DNA reads as TGTGCCAGCAGTTTATCCCTACAAGGTACAGGTCGCTCCTACGAGCAGTACTTC. It encodes CASSLSLQGTGRSYEQYF.